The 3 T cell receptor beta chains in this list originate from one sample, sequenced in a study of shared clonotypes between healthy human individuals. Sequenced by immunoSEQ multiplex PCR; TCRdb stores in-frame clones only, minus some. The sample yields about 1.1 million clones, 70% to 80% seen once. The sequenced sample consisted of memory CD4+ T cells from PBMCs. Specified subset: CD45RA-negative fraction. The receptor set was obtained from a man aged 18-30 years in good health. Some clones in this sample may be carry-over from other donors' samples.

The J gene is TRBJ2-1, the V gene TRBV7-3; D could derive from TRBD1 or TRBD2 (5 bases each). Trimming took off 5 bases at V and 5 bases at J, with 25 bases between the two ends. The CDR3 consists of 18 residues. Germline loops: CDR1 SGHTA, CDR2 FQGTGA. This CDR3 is CASSQFSFGDPRDNEQFF. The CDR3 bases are TGTGCCAGCAGCCAATTCTCTTTTGGGGACCCACGGGACAATGAGCAGTTCTTC. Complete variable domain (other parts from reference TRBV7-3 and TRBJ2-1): GAGVSQTPSNKVTEKGKYVELRCDPISGHTALYWYRQSLGQGPEFLIYFQGTGAADDSGLPNDRFFAVRPEGSVSTLKIQRTERGDSAVYLCASSQFSFGDPRDNEQFFGPGTRLTVL.

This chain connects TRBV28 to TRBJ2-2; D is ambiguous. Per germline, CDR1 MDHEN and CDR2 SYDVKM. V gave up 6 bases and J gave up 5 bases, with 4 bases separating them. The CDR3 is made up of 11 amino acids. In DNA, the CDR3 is TGTGCCAGCAGCGGGACCGGGGAGCTGTTTTTT. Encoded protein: CASSGTGELFF. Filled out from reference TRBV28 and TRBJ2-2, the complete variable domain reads DVKVTQSSRYLVKRTGEKVFLECVQDMDHENMFWYRQDPGLGLRLIYFSYDVKMKEKGDIPEGYSVSREKKERFSLILESASTNQTSMYLCASSGTGELFFGEGSRLTVL.

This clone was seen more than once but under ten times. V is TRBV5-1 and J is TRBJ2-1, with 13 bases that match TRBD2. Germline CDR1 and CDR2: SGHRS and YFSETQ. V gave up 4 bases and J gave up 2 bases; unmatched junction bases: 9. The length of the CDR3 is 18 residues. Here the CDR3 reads CASSPRVGTSGTYNEQFF. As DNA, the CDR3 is TGCGCCAGCAGCCCGAGAGTTGGGACTAGCGGGACCTACAATGAGCAGTTCTTC.